Listed below are T cell receptor beta chains from one sample, sequenced in a study of T cell repertoires in cytomegalovirus infection. MiXCR was run by TCRdb on the reads, yielding one entry per CDR3 protein. This table holds hundreds of thousands of distinct CDR3 sequences, 32% found once. These TCRs are of unknown antigen specificity. This specimen consisted of cultured CD8+ T cells from PBMCs, obtained from culture after CMV antigen stimulation. The source of these receptors is a human donor in good health (CMV status not recorded). Some clones in this sample may be carry-over from other donors' samples. Both conserved end residues are part of each CDR3. D genes are given only for firm matches. Part of the rows lack a size; the others show once, few, many or a class for expanded clones.

TRBD2,TRBV28,TRBJ2-5,-,TGTGCCAGCAGTTTTAGGGGACTAGCTCAAGAGACCCAGTACTTC,CASSFRGLAQETQYF
-,TRBV7-6,TRBJ2-2,few,TGTGCCAGCAGCCCTCGGGGGCTGGGGGAGCTGTTTTTT,CASSPRGLGELFF
-,TRBV7-9,TRBJ2-1,-,TGTGCCAGCAGCTTAGAGGTCTGGGGCGGGGAGTTCTTC,CASSLEVWGGEFF
-,TRBV7-8,TRBJ2-4,-,TGTGCCAGCAGCTCCGGAGGAGCCAAAAACATTCAGTACTTC,CASSSGGAKNIQYF
-,TRBV20-1,TRBJ1-6,-,TGCAGTGCTAGACCCCGCGAGGCAAACAATAATTCACCCCTCCGCTTT,CSARPREANNNSPLRF
TRBD1,TRBV19,TRBJ2-1,few,TGTGCCAGTAGTACCTGGGACAGGGGGAATGAGCAGTTCTTC,CASSTWDRGNEQFF
-,TRBV7-2,TRBJ2-1,many,TGTGCCAGCAGCTTACGGGGTCGTGAGCAGTTCTTC,CASSLRGREQFF
TRBD1,TRBV6-5,TRBJ2-6,-,TGTGTCAGCAGTCCCCGGGACAGGAGCTTTGGGGCCAACGTCCTGACTTTC,CVSSPRDRSFGANVLTF
TRBD2,TRBV10-2,TRBJ2-2,few,TGCGCCAGCAAGGCGGCTAGCGGGGCCACCGGGGAGCTGTTTTTT,CASKAASGATGELFF
-,TRBV27,TRBJ1-4,many,TGTGCCAGCAGTTTGATGAGGGGCACTAATGAAAAACTGTTTTTT,CASSLMRGTNEKLFF
TRBD1,TRBV6-6,TRBJ1-2,few,TGTGCCAGCAGTTACTCGAGCAGGGGGCTGCCCGGCTACACCTTC,CASSYSSRGLPGYTF
-,TRBV6-6,TRBJ2-7,-,TGTGCCAGCAGTTCCTGGGGGGGCGACTCCTACGAGCAGTACTTC,CASSSWGGDSYEQYF
TRBD1,TRBV11-2,TRBJ2-1,-,TGTGCCAGCAGCTGGGGACAGACACCCTACAATGAGCAGTTCTTC,CASSWGQTPYNEQFF
-,TRBV11-2,TRBJ2-1,-,TGTGCCAGCAGCTGGACGTTATTGGTGGACACGGACTACAATGAGCAGTTCTTC,CASSWTLLVDTDYNEQFF
-,TRBV6-1,TRBJ1-1,few,TGTGCCAGCCCCGGGGCAGCTGAAGCTTTCTTT,CASPGAAEAFF
-,TRBV4-1,TRBJ1-5,many,TGCGCCAGCAGCCAAGCTGCTTATCAGCCCCAGCATTTT,CASSQAAYQPQHF
-,TRBV27,TRBJ1-1,-,TGTGCCAGCGGTCCACTGAACACTGAAGCTTTCTTT,CASGPLNTEAFF
-,TRBV12-3/TRBV12-4,TRBJ1-5,many,TGTGCCAGCGGGGGAGGGGAGATACAGCATTTT,CASGGGEIQHF
-,TRBV12-3/TRBV12-4,TRBJ2-1,-,TGTGCCAGCAGTAGCCGACACGATGAGCAGTTCTTC,CASSSRHDEQFF
-,TRBV15,TRBJ2-3,-,TGTGCCACCAGCAGAACGTCGGGAAGGGTGGATACGCAGTATTTT,CATSRTSGRVDTQYF
TRBD1,TRBV4-1,TRBJ2-7,-,TGCGCCAGCAGCCAAGATAATCCGGGACAGACCTTAGGGGAGCAGTACTTC,CASSQDNPGQTLGEQYF
TRBD1,TRBV6-2/TRBV6-3,TRBJ2-1,few,TGTGCCAGCAGCCTACAGGGGTTCCAATACAATGAGCAGTTCTTC,CASSLQGFQYNEQFF
TRBD1,TRBV7-9,TRBJ2-5,once,TGTGTCAGCAGCTTAGACCATCCGCGTATGGACAGGAACAAAGAGACCCAGTACTTC,CVSSLDHPRMDRNKETQYF
-,TRBV6-5,TRBJ1-2,few,TGTGCCACCTTATCCGGCTATGGCTACACCTTC,CATLSGYGYTF
TRBD2,TRBV7-9,TRBJ2-1,few,TGTGCCAGCAGCCCGGGACTAGCGGGGGGACCAGCCTACAATGAGCAGTTCTTC,CASSPGLAGGPAYNEQFF
TRBD1,TRBV24-1,TRBJ1-2,-,TGTGCCACCAGTGACCCCGGACAGGGGGCAAACTATGGCTACACCTTC,CATSDPGQGANYGYTF
-,TRBV5-1,TRBJ2-5,few,TGCGCCAGCAGCTATGATTCCCGGGACAACCAAGAGACCCAGTACTTC,CASSYDSRDNQETQYF
TRBD1,TRBV19,TRBJ1-2,few,TGTGCCAGTAGTATTCAAATAGGGGGCGTCTATGGCTACACCTTC,CASSIQIGGVYGYTF